The 28 T cell receptor beta chains presented below share a single source sample, sequenced in a study of technical replicates of blood from a few donors. TCRdb keeps only in-frame clones here, not all; method: immunoSEQ multiplex PCR. Altogether about 61,000 clones are present, about 97% being singletons, with the ten largest covering about 0.2%. Sequenced: T cells isolated from PBMCs. These receptors were obtained from a human donor in good health.

This clone appeared a single time. The chain has TRBV27 and TRBJ1-2; 12 bases map to TRBD1. The CDR3 totals 16 residues. Unmatched junction bases numbered 12, after V lost 5 bases and J lost 8 bases. Looked up from germline, CDR1 is MNHEY and CDR2 is SMNVEV (reference sequence). The CDR3 region is CASSPKWGQGARGYTF. The CDR3 DNA follows: TGTGCCAGCAGTCCGAAGTGGGGACAGGGGGCGCGGGGCTACACCTTC.

The genes are TRBV7-6 and TRBJ1-1, with 7 nucleotides matching TRBD1. CDR3 size: 16 residues. The V segment lost 0 bases and the J segment 7 bases; nucleotides outside the gene matches: 11. Germline V CDR1 and CDR2: SGHVS, FNYEAQ. The chain's CDR3 is CASSLAVEGGNGEAFF. As DNA, the CDR3 is TGTGCCAGCAGCTTAGCGGTCGAAGGGGGCAATGGTGAAGCTTTCTTT.

This chain connects TRBV19 to TRBJ1-5; TRBD1 matches 10 bases. J was trimmed by 1 base and V by 4 bases; bases with no gene match: 4. Germline V gene lookup returns CDR1 LNHDA and CDR2 SQIVND (reference sequence). The CDR3 has 16 residues. CDR3 DNA: TGTGCCAGTAGTACCGACAGGGGGCCAAGCAATCAGCCCCAGCATTTT. It codes for CASSTDRGPSNQPQHF.

V gene TRBV28 combines with J gene TRBJ1-2; possibly TRBD1 for D (5 bases). Per the germline V gene, CDR1 is MDHEN and CDR2 is SYDVKM. The CDR3 covers 15 residues. The ends were cut back, 3 bases at V and 4 bases at J, with 15 bases in the middle. This CDR3 reads CASSFRRDGSYGYTF. CDR3 in DNA: TGTGCCAGCAGTTTTCGGAGGGACGGTTCCTATGGCTACACCTTC.

The chain uses TRBV12-5 and TRBJ2-5; D is perhaps TRBD2 (7 bases). CDR1 LGHNT and CDR2 FRNRAP come from the germline V gene. CDR3 length equals 16 residues. V was cut by 0 bases and J by 5 bases, with 16 bases left in between. The DNA of the CDR3 is TGTGCTAGTGGTTTGGTACCCGGGGGGCGCGGGGAGACCCAGTACTTC. It yields the protein CASGLVPGGRGETQYF. The full variable domain, with the rest looked up from reference TRBV12-5 and TRBJ2-5, is DARVTQTPRHKVTEMGQEVTMRCQPILGHNTVFWYRQTMMQGLELLAYFRNRAPLDDSGMPKDRFSAEMPDATLATLKIQPSEPRDSAVYFCASGLVPGGRGETQYFGPGTRLLVL.

V gene TRBV6-6 combines with J gene TRBJ2-1, with TRBD2 identical over 12 bases. The CDR3 runs to 16 residues. CDR1 is MNHNY and CDR2 is SVGAGI in the germline V gene (reference sequence). The V segment lost 0 bases and the J segment 6 bases; nucleotides outside the gene matches: 3. The CDR3: CASSYSLAGGFNEQFF. Written as DNA, the CDR3 is TGTGCCAGCAGTTACTCGCTAGCGGGAGGGTTCAATGAGCAGTTCTTC.

The chain has TRBV5-1 and TRBJ2-6, with D maybe TRBD2 (6 bases). Germline V gene data show CDR1 as SGHRS and CDR2 as YFSETQ. Trimming removed 7 bases at V and 4 bases at J, with 12 bases between. The CDR3 consists of 14 residues. The DNA of the CDR3 is TGCGCCAGCTCCACGGGGGAAGGGGCCAACGTCCTGACTTTC. This sequence encodes CASSTGEGANVLTF.

The rearrangement links TRBV6-5 to TRBJ1-1, with 7 bases matching TRBD1. The germline gives CDR1 MNHEY, CDR2 SVGAGI. J gave up 4 bases and V 6 bases, and 11 bases lay outside the gene matches. The CDR3 totals 15 residues. In DNA, the CDR3 is TGTGCCAGCAGCTCAAAGACCGAGGGGGCCACTGAAGCTTTCTTT. This sequence encodes CASSSKTEGATEAFF.

The chain recombines TRBV5-4 with TRBJ1-1, with 7 bases that match TRBD1. V gave up 5 bases and J gave up 1 base; unmatched junction bases: 17. The V gene's germline CDR1 is SGHNT and CDR2 YYREEE (reference sequence). This CDR3 region has 18 residues. Here the CDR3 reads CASSQNRGFLTGNTEAFF. In DNA, the CDR3 is TGTGCCAGCAGTCAAAACAGGGGTTTCTTAACGGGGAACACTGAAGCTTTCTTT.

The chain is built from TRBV6-1 and TRBJ2-1, with D tentatively TRBD1 (7 bases). The CDR3 totals 16 residues. The V gene's germline CDR1 is MNHNS and CDR2 SASEGT. V was pared by 3 bases and J by 1 base, with 13 bases between. Here the CDR3 reads CASSEMAGGSYNEQFF. CDR3 nucleotides: TGTGCCAGCAGTGAGATGGCAGGGGGGTCCTACAATGAGCAGTTCTTC.

The chain recombines TRBV5-1 with TRBJ1-3, with TRBD1 matching 7 bases. V lost 3 bases, J lost 4 bases, and 7 bases stayed unmatched. The V gene's germline CDR1 is SGHRS and CDR2 YFSETQ. The CDR3 extends over 15 amino acids. CDR3 region: CASSSTGQTGNTIYF. DNA of the CDR3: TGCGCCAGCAGCTCGACAGGGCAGACAGGAAACACCATATATTTT.

The chain carries TRBV28 and TRBJ2-5, with 13 bases that match TRBD2. The CDR3 sequence is 15 residues long. Germline CDR1 is MDHEN and CDR2 is SYDVKM. Losses at the gene ends were 8 bases for V and 5 bases for J; bases not matched to a gene: 8. The chain's CDR3 is CASGTSGEGLETQYF. Written as DNA, the CDR3 is TGTGCCAGCGGGACTAGCGGGGAAGGTCTGGAGACCCAGTACTTC.

This chain links TRBV2 with TRBJ1-1; D is ambiguous. With 4 bases removed from V and 0 bases from J, the gap between germline ends came to 6 bases. Germline V gene lookup returns CDR1 SNHLY and CDR2 FYNNEI. There are 13 residues in the CDR3. CDR3 sequence (DNA): TGTGCCAGCAGTGCGACAATGAACACTGAAGCTTTCTTT. This encodes CASSATMNTEAFF.

The chain has TRBV7-9 and TRBJ1-1; a possible D gene is TRBD1 (6 bases). The CDR3 is 16 residues long. Per the germline V gene, CDR1 is SEHNR and CDR2 is FQNEAQ (reference sequence). Trimming took off 5 bases at V and 5 bases at J, with 21 bases between the two ends. The CDR3 reads CASSPSSRGPYTEAFF. CDR3 DNA: TGTGCCAGCAGCCCCTCAAGCAGGGGACCTTATACTGAAGCTTTCTTT.

This clone was recorded only once. V and J are TRBV28 and TRBJ2-5; TRBD2 aligns across 11 bases. V lost 4 bases and J lost 9; bases outside the gene matches: 10. The germline gives CDR1 MDHEN, CDR2 SYDVKM. This CDR3 is built from 15 residues. Here the CDR3 DNA reads TGTGCCAGCAGTTCCCAGCTAGCGGGAGGTAACTCCCAGTACTTC. As protein: CASSSQLAGGNSQYF.

This clone was observed a single time. V is TRBV28 and J is TRBJ1-5; TRBD1 aligns across 9 bases. Trimming at V came to 4 bases and at J to 6 bases, leaving 13 bases not matched to a gene. The CDR3 contains 17 residues. The germline V gene has CDR1 MDHEN and CDR2 SYDVKM. The CDR3 region is CASSSGQGLIERQPQHF. CDR3 DNA: TGTGCCAGCAGTTCCGGACAGGGGCTGATAGAGCGTCAGCCCCAGCATTTT.

The genes are TRBV10-1 and TRBJ1-2, with D hard to call. Germline values: CDR1 WNHNN, CDR2 SYGVQD (reference sequence). The CDR3 spans 13 residues. V dropped 6 bases and J dropped 3 bases, with 11 bases sitting between them. The CDR3 DNA follows: TGCGCCAGCAGCGCAGGTACAGACTATGGCTACACCTTC. As protein: CASSAGTDYGYTF.

This chain links TRBV27 with TRBJ2-7; 14 positions match TRBD2. The CDR3 spans 16 residues. The J segment lost 5 bases and the V segment lost 5 bases, leaving 8 bases of the junction unmatched. Germline loops: CDR1 MNHEY, CDR2 SMNVEV (reference sequence). CDR3 DNA: TGTGCCAGCAGTCGAGTCCCGGGACTAGCGGGAGACGAGCAGTACTTC. This sequence encodes CASSRVPGLAGDEQYF.

This clone was observed a handful of times. The chain recombines TRBV27 with TRBJ1-2; 8 bases are a match to TRBD1. The CDR3 has 16 amino acids. Germline lookup yields CDR1 MNHEY and CDR2 SMNVEV (reference sequence). V was clipped by 5 bases and J by 2 bases; unmatched bases: 10. CDR3 DNA: TGTGCCAGCAGTCCCCCCAGGGCAGGGGGCAACTATGGCTACACCTTC. Its translation is CASSPPRAGGNYGYTF.

The chain employs TRBV11-3 and TRBJ2-5, with D tentatively TRBD2 (5 bases). Between the trimmed V and J ends, which lost 3 bases and 0 bases, there was a span of 5 bases. The CDR3 is 13 residues long. The germline V gene encodes CDR1 SGHNT and CDR2 YENEEA. CDR3 bases: TGTGCCAGCAGCTTGGAGGACCAAGAGACCCAGTACTTC. This gives the protein CASSLEDQETQYF.

CDR3 in DNA: TGTGCCAGCAGTTACCACAGGTTTTACGAGCAGTACTTC. Its protein is CASSYHRFYEQYF. This sequence joins TRBV6-6 and TRBJ2-7; D possibly corresponds to TRBD1 (5 bases). The CDR3 is made up of 13 amino acids. Trimming shortened V by 2 bases and J by 4 bases, and 9 bases separated the two germline ends. Germline CDR1 MNHNY, CDR2 SVGAGI (reference sequence).

The chain has TRBV25-1 and TRBJ1-3; D gene uncertain. Germline lookup yields CDR1 MGHDK and CDR2 SYGVNS. V was pared by 3 bases and J by 5 bases, with 2 bases between. The CDR3 has 11 residues. The DNA of the CDR3 is TGTGCCAGCAGTGATAGAAACACCATATATTTT. Its translation is CASSDRNTIYF.

This rearrangement joins TRBV19 to TRBJ1-4; the D is unclear. The V gene lost 10 bases and the J gene lost 3 bases, with 12 bases spanning the gap. This CDR3 is 13 amino acids long. Germline V lookup: CDR1 LNHDA, CDR2 SQIVND (reference sequence). CDR3 protein: CATSRDPNEKLFF. CDR3 bases: TGTGCCACCTCCCGGGATCCTAATGAAAAACTGTTTTTT.

The gene calls are TRBV5-1 and TRBJ2-5; 10 bases are a match to TRBD1. V was pared by 1 base and J by 5 bases, with 5 bases of the junction left unmatched. The CDR3 totals 15 residues. CDR1 is SGHRS, CDR2 YFSETQ, per germline. CDR3 bases: TGCGCCAGCAGCTTGCGACAGGGGGCGGGGGAGACCCAGTACTTC. It encodes CASSLRQGAGETQYF.

This chain uses TRBV4-1 with TRBJ2-1; 7 bases match TRBD1. The CDR3 consists of 17 residues. Trimming took 4 bases from V and 4 from J; bases not matched to a gene: 13. Looked up from germline, CDR1 is MGHRA and CDR2 is YSYEKL. The CDR3 region is CASSLSSGTAPYNEQFF. The CDR3 bases are TGCGCCAGCAGCCTTTCATCCGGGACAGCACCATACAATGAGCAGTTCTTC.

CDR3 bases: TGCGCCAGCAGCCAAAGACAGGGTCCTGACACTGAAGCTTTCTTT. This translates into CASSQRQGPDTEAFF. The rearrangement joins TRBV4-1 to TRBJ1-1, with 7 bases lining up with TRBD1. This CDR3 spans 15 amino acids. The V gene's germline CDR1 is MGHRA and CDR2 YSYEKL. V was pared by 2 bases and J by 3 bases, with 6 bases of the junction left unmatched.

The rearrangement joins TRBV7-9 to TRBJ2-5, with 7 bases lining up with TRBD2. In germline, CDR1 is SEHNR, CDR2 FQNEAQ (reference sequence). The CDR3 is 15 residues long. The V segment lost 4 bases and the J segment 5 bases; nucleotides outside the gene matches: 10. The CDR3: CASSSGETSWETQYF. CDR3 sequence (DNA): TGTGCCAGCAGCTCGGGCGAGACTAGCTGGGAGACCCAGTACTTC.

This chain uses TRBV5-7 with TRBJ2-7; tentative D call: TRBD2 (5 bases). TRBV5-7 is annotated as an ORF whose role is uncertain. The CDR3 has 14 residues. Trimming left V 3 bases short and J 1 base short, with 11 bases between. The CDR3 here is CASSSEGRSYEQYF. CDR3 DNA sequence: TGTGCCAGCAGCTCCGAGGGTAGGTCCTACGAGCAGTACTTC.